This passage covers 27 T cell receptor beta chains from one sample sequenced in a study of blood T cell repertoires in COVID-19. The data were produced by immunoSEQ multiplex PCR, yet TCRdb's version contains in-frame clones alone and is incomplete. The table includes more than 400,000 clones, roughly 87% detected once. The sequenced material came from PBMCs or T cells enriched from blood (not recorded which). The receptors come from a woman aged 18-30 years who had recovered from COVID-19.

This clone was seen just once. The chain's CDR3 is CASSLVPGKNTDTQYF. CDR3 sequence (DNA): TGCGCCAGCAGCTTGGTACCCGGGAAGAACACAGATACGCAGTATTTT. The chain links TRBV5-1 to TRBJ2-3; a possible D gene is TRBD2 (5 bases). The CDR3 contains 16 residues. Per the germline V gene, CDR1 is SGHRS and CDR2 is YFSETQ. Trimming left V 0 bases short and J 2 bases short, with 13 bases between.

The gene calls are TRBV9 and TRBJ2-1, with 8 nucleotides matching TRBD1. Looked up from germline, CDR1 is SGDLS and CDR2 is YYNGEE. The CDR3 runs 13 residues. After removal of 3 bases from V and 7 bases from J, the junction contained 3 bases not matched to a gene. The CDR3 region has the DNA TGTGCCAGCAGCGGGCACAGGGGGAATGAGCAGTTCTTC. Translating gives CASSGHRGNEQFF.

This rearrangement joins TRBV30 to TRBJ2-1; TRBD2 agrees at 8 bases. V was pared by 3 bases and J by 6 bases, with 4 bases of the junction left unmatched. This CDR3 is 13 amino acids long. Germline CDR1 reads GTSNPN; CDR2 reads SVGIG (reference sequence). The DNA of the CDR3 is TGTGCCTGGAGCGGGGGGGCCTTCAATGAGCAGTTCTTC. It is translated as CAWSGGAFNEQFF.

CDR3 sequence (DNA): TGTGCCAGCAGCTCGAGCTATAGCAATCAGCCCCAGCATTTT. It yields the protein CASSSSYSNQPQHF. V and J are TRBV5-4 and TRBJ1-5; D remains ambiguous. V was shortened by 3 bases and J by 0 bases, with 7 bases between the two germline ends. This CDR3 region has 14 residues. CDR1 SGHNT and CDR2 YYREEE come from the germline V gene (reference sequence).

The chain links TRBV7-6 to TRBJ2-1; 10 bases are shared with TRBD2. The CDR3 has 16 amino acids. V dropped 0 bases and J dropped 7; count of bases not matched to a gene: 6. In germline, CDR1 is SGHVS, CDR2 FNYEAQ. CDR3 in DNA: TGTGCCAGCAGCTTAGCGCCTAGCGGGGGATCAAATGAGCAGTTCTTC. Amino acids: CASSLAPSGGSNEQFF.

This rearrangement joins TRBV24-1 to TRBJ2-1, with TRBD2 matching 9 bases. CDR3 length: 16 amino acids. CDR1 is KGHDR and CDR2 is SFDVKD in the germline V gene. Losses at the gene ends were 3 bases for V and 3 bases for J; bases not matched to a gene: 5. The CDR3 sequence is CATSDPIAGVYNEQFF. The CDR3 region has the DNA TGTGCCACCAGTGATCCCATAGCGGGGGTCTACAATGAGCAGTTCTTC.

The count of this clone is one. The V call is TRBV5-6, the J call TRBJ2-6, with 7 bases identical to TRBD2. The CDR3 loop spans 17 amino acids. Germline loops: CDR1 SGHDT, CDR2 YYEEEE. J was trimmed by 1 base and V by 7 bases; bases with no gene match: 11. CDR3 sequence: CASALGGRGSGANVLTF. The CDR3 DNA sequence: TGTGCCAGCGCCCTTGGCGGGAGAGGTTCTGGGGCCAACGTCCTGACTTTC.

The chain links TRBV2 to TRBJ1-2, with D unresolved. Trimming pared 2 bases from V and 8 bases from J, leaving 12 bases between. The germline CDR1 and CDR2 sequences are SNHLY and FYNNEI. This CDR3 comprises 13 residues. The CDR3 bases are TGTGCCAGCAGTGAAAGGAGTTACGGAGGCTACACCTTC. It translates to CASSERSYGGYTF.

The chain uses TRBV18 and TRBJ2-2; D remains ambiguous. Germline CDR1 reads KGHSH; CDR2 reads LQKENI. Trimming took 1 base from V and 3 from J, leaving 6 bases between them. The CDR3 length is 14 residues. CDR3 sequence reads: CASSPLSYTGELFF. The DNA of the CDR3 is TGTGCCAGCTCACCACTGTCCTACACCGGGGAGCTGTTTTTT.

The rearrangement joins TRBV4-1 to TRBJ2-2; 10 bases fit TRBD2. The germline gives CDR1 MGHRA, CDR2 YSYEKL. The ends lost 8 bases at V and 0 bases at J; junction bases unmatched: 6. The CDR3 extends over 16 amino acids. CDR3 in DNA: TGCGCCAGCTCAATACTAGCGGGGACGAACACCGGGGAGCTGTTTTTT. This gives the protein CASSILAGTNTGELFF.

The chain recombines TRBV21-1 with TRBJ2-7; the table's D call, TRBD2, has no DNA check behind it. TRBV21-1 is a pseudogene. This CDR3 is built from 15 residues. The CDR3 DNA is TGTGCCAGCAGCAAAGATCCCGGGTATTCCTACGAGCAGTACTTC. This gives the protein CASSKDPGYSYEQYF.

The chain uses TRBV12-5 and TRBJ2-1; possibly TRBD1 for D (6 bases). The length of the CDR3 is 14 residues. V gave up 5 bases and J gave up 8 bases, with 16 bases separating them. Per the germline V gene, CDR1 is LGHNT and CDR2 is FRNRAP. Written as DNA, the CDR3 is TGTGCTAGTGGTCCCGGACCCAGGGGAGATGAGCAGTTCTTC. Its protein product is CASGPGPRGDEQFF.

V and J are TRBV28 and TRBJ1-4, with 9 bases matching TRBD1. The V gene's germline CDR1 is MDHEN and CDR2 SYDVKM. Germline trimming cut 4 bases from V and 4 bases from J; bases unmatched to any gene: 1. The CDR3 consists of 14 residues. The CDR3 nucleotides are TGTGCCAGCAGTTCGGGACAGGGTAATGAAAAACTGTTTTTT. Protein: CASSSGQGNEKLFF.

The chain has TRBV7-8 and TRBJ1-5; a weak D match, TRBD1 (6 bases). Deletions cut 1 base from V and 5 bases from J, with 9 bases between. Germline CDR1 and CDR2: SGHVS and FQNEAQ. The CDR3 is made up of 14 amino acids. CDR3 amino acids: CASSLVGGDQPQHF. The CDR3 DNA reads as TGTGCCAGCAGCTTAGTAGGGGGGGATCAGCCCCAGCATTTT.

This chain links TRBV30 with TRBJ1-1; 7 nucleotides align to TRBD1. The J segment lost 6 bases and the V segment lost 2 bases, leaving 9 bases of the junction unmatched. Germline V gives CDR1 GTSNPN, CDR2 SVGIG (reference sequence). CDR3 length: 14 amino acids. The CDR3, as DNA: TGTGCCTGGAGTAATCATCATGGGACAGCTGAAGCTTTCTTT. Translating gives CAWSNHHGTAEAFF. The full variable domain, rest sourced from reference TRBV30 and TRBJ1-1, is SQTIHQWPATLVQPVGSPLSLECTVEGTSNPNLYWYRQAAGRGLQLLFYSVGIGQISSEVPQNLSASRPQDRQFILSSKKLLLSDSGFYLCAWSNHHGTAEAFFGQGTRLTVV.

J is TRBJ2-1 and V is TRBV4-2; perhaps TRBD2 as D (7 bases). This CDR3 has 17 amino acids. Trimming left V 3 bases short and J 4 bases short, with 19 bases between. Germline V lookup: CDR1 LGHNA, CDR2 YNFKEQ. The CDR3 sequence is CASSHSGRGGGYNEQFF. The CDR3 DNA sequence: TGTGCCAGCAGCCACTCAGGACGCGGGGGCGGATACAATGAGCAGTTCTTC.

The chain recombines TRBV10-1 with TRBJ1-1, with TRBD1 matching over 7 bases. V trimming: 2 bases; J trimming: 9 bases; junction bases outside the gene matches: 6. The CDR3 is made up of 13 amino acids. Germline V gives CDR1 WNHNN, CDR2 SYGVQD (reference sequence). The CDR3 sequence is CASSETGQPKAFF. DNA of the CDR3: TGCGCCAGCAGTGAGACGGGACAGCCGAAAGCTTTCTTT.

This clone showed up just once. The chain uses TRBV30 and TRBJ1-2; possible D gene TRBD1, 6 bases. The CDR3 is 12 amino acids. Deletions cut 4 bases from V and 8 bases from J, with 14 bases between. Germline lookup yields CDR1 GTSNPN and CDR2 SVGIG (reference sequence). DNA of the CDR3: TGTGCCTGGAAAGTGCAGGGGCGCGGCTACACCTTC. Encoded protein: CAWKVQGRGYTF.

The CDR3 is CASYDRQGTNSGNTIYF. In DNA form, the CDR3 reads TGTGCCAGTTACGACCGACAGGGCACGAACTCTGGAAACACCATATATTTT. The chain uses TRBV28 and TRBJ1-3, with 7 bases identical to TRBD1. The V and J ends lost 9 bases and 0 bases, in that order; junction bases with no gene match: 14. The germline gives CDR1 MDHEN, CDR2 SYDVKM. The CDR3 is 17 amino acids.

The chain carries TRBV2 and TRBJ2-7, with D possibly being TRBD2 (7 bases). Germline V gene lookup returns CDR1 SNHLY and CDR2 FYNNEI. V was shortened by 11 bases and J by 2 bases, with 16 bases between the two germline ends. The CDR3 is 13 amino acids. The CDR3 sequence: CALTRGGTYEQYF. The DNA of the CDR3 is TGTGCCCTAACGAGGGGGGGCACCTACGAGCAGTACTTC.

V and J are TRBV7-8 and TRBJ2-7; D might be TRBD1 (6 bases). The germline CDR1 and CDR2 sequences are SGHVS and FQNEAQ. Deletions cut 5 bases from V and 2 bases from J, with 19 bases between. The CDR3 is made up of 16 amino acids. CDR3 loop: CASSPQGLAEPYEQYF. CDR3 in DNA: TGTGCCAGCAGCCCTCAGGGGTTGGCGGAGCCCTACGAGCAGTACTTC. Together with reference TRBV7-8 and TRBJ2-7, the CDR3 gives the full variable domain: GAGVSQSPRYKVAKRGQDVALRCDPISGHVSLFWYQQALGQGPEFLTYFQNEAQLDKSGLPSDRFFAERPEGSVSTLKIQRTQQEDSAVYLCASSPQGLAEPYEQYFGPGTRLTVT.

The gene calls are TRBV15 and TRBJ1-6; D ambiguous. The length of the CDR3 is 16 residues. Germline V gene lookup returns CDR1 LNHNV and CDR2 YYDKDF (reference sequence). V was trimmed by 5 bases and J by 10 bases, leaving 21 bases between them. The CDR3 sequence: CATSASTAFGGSPLHF. In DNA form, the CDR3 reads TGTGCCACCAGCGCCTCCACTGCGTTTGGAGGATCACCCCTCCACTTT.

The rearrangement links TRBV7-2 to TRBJ2-1; TRBD1 is a possible D gene (6 bases). Germline V CDR1 and CDR2: SGHTA, FQGNSA. Trimming removed 3 bases at V and 0 bases at J, with 15 bases between. The CDR3 extends over 17 amino acids. The CDR3 nucleotides read TGTGCCAGCAGCTTTAGGACAGTTTCTCTCTCCTACAATGAGCAGTTCTTC. The encoded protein is CASSFRTVSLSYNEQFF. The full variable domain, in which reference TRBV7-2 and TRBJ2-1 provide the parts outside the CDR3, is GAGVSQSPSNKVTEKGKDVELRCDPISGHTALYWYRQSLGQGLEFLIYFQGNSAPDKSGLPSDRFSAERTGGSVSTLTIQRTQQEDSAVYLCASSFRTVSLSYNEQFFGPGTRLTVL.

The chain employs TRBV11-2 and TRBJ1-1; D may be TRBD1 (5 bases). Germline CDR1 is SGHAT and CDR2 is FQNNGV. Trimming took 2 bases from V and 8 from J, leaving 15 bases between them. CDR3 length equals 14 residues. This CDR3 reads CASSLNGQGREAFF. The CDR3 DNA reads TGTGCCAGCAGCTTAAACGGGCAGGGAAGGGAAGCTTTCTTT.

The genes are TRBV29-1 and TRBJ1-6, with 7 bases matching TRBD1. CDR3 length: 14 residues. The ends lost 6 bases at V and 10 bases at J; junction bases unmatched: 12. Germline V gives CDR1 SQVTM, CDR2 ANQGSEA. The CDR3 spells CSVRQGSMDSPLHF. The CDR3 DNA is TGCAGCGTCCGACAGGGAAGTATGGACTCACCCCTCCACTTT.

The V and J genes are TRBV28 and TRBJ2-2; perhaps TRBD1 as D (8 bases). The V gene lost 4 bases and the J gene lost 5 bases, with 14 bases spanning the gap. The germline V gene has CDR1 MDHEN and CDR2 SYDVKM. The CDR3 is 15 residues long. Written as DNA, the CDR3 is TGTGCCAGCAGTTGGGGGGGACAGGAGACCGGGGAGCTGTTTTTT. This sequence encodes CASSWGGQETGELFF.

The chain uses TRBV7-6 and TRBJ2-7; 16 bases match TRBD2. Germline CDR1 is SGHVS and CDR2 is FNYEAQ. Losses at the gene ends were 3 bases for V and 7 bases for J; bases not matched to a gene: 12. The CDR3 sequence is 18 residues long. The CDR3 reads CASSFLGTSGGADREQYF. The CDR3 DNA follows: TGTGCCAGCAGCTTTCTTGGGACTAGCGGGGGGGCGGATAGAGAGCAGTACTTC. Complete variable domain (other parts from reference TRBV7-6 and TRBJ2-7): GAGVSQSPRYKVTKRGQDVALRCDPISGHVSLYWYRQALGQGPEFLTYFNYEAQQDKSGLPNDRFSAERPEGSISTLTIQRTEQRDSAMYRCASSFLGTSGGADREQYFGPGTRLTVT.